These 7 T cell receptor beta chains originate from one sample sequenced in a study of blood T cell repertoires in COVID-19. Profiling relied on immunoSEQ multiplex PCR, and the TCRdb table lists in-frame clones only, not all of them. Of about 92,000 clones listed, over 80% are singletons. Material for sequencing was peripheral blood. Receptors originate from an elderly woman with active or convalescent COVID-19.

This clone has more than one count but fewer than ten. This chain joins TRBV6-5 and TRBJ1-4; the match to TRBD1 covers 8 bases. CDR3 length: 14 residues. The V gene end was trimmed by 2 bases and the J gene end by 11 bases; junction bases not matched to a gene: 7. The germline V gene encodes CDR1 MNHEY and CDR2 SVGAGI. The CDR3 protein is CASSYEQGARKLFF. CDR3 sequence (DNA): TGTGCCAGCAGTTACGAGCAGGGGGCGCGGAAACTGTTTTTT.

This rearrangement joins TRBV5-1 to TRBJ2-1, with TRBD2 identical over 16 bases. CDR3 length equals 17 residues. V lost 3 bases and J lost 6; bases outside the gene matches: 6. Looked up from germline, CDR1 is SGHRS and CDR2 is YFSETQ. The CDR3 protein is CASSSGLAGGPVNEQFF. The DNA of the CDR3 is TGCGCCAGCAGCTCGGGACTAGCGGGAGGGCCTGTCAATGAGCAGTTCTTC.

V and J are TRBV7-9 and TRBJ1-5; 9 nucleotides align to TRBD1. The V gene's germline CDR1 is SEHNR and CDR2 FQNEAQ (reference sequence). This CDR3 is built from 15 residues. V was clipped by 1 base and J by 2 bases; unmatched bases: 0. The DNA for the CDR3 is TGTGCCAGCAGCTTAGGGACAGGGGGCAATCAGCCCCAGCATTTT. Its protein is CASSLGTGGNQPQHF.

J is TRBJ2-3 and V is TRBV24-1; D may be TRBD2 (6 bases). The CDR3 contains 12 residues. Trimming took 2 bases from V and 11 from J, leaving 10 bases between them. The germline V gene has CDR1 KGHDR and CDR2 SFDVKD. Written as DNA, the CDR3 is TGTGCCACCAGTGATTGGACTATGGTGCAGTATTTT. This translates into CATSDWTMVQYF.

The J gene is TRBJ1-1, the V gene TRBV7-3; D is unresolved. V was pared by 0 bases and J by 2 bases, with 7 bases between. CDR1 and CDR2 from the germline V gene are SGHTA and FQGTGA. The CDR3 covers 14 residues. The CDR3 protein is CASSLTADNTEAFF. The CDR3 DNA reads TGTGCCAGCAGCTTAACGGCAGATAACACTGAAGCTTTCTTT.

V is TRBV29-1 and J is TRBJ1-1, with D tentatively TRBD1 (6 bases). There are 14 residues in the CDR3. V was trimmed by 4 bases and J by 4 bases, leaving 16 bases between them. CDR1 and CDR2 (germline): SQVTM, ANQGSEA. The CDR3 reads CSVAPTGRGTEAFF. CDR3 DNA: TGCAGCGTTGCCCCCACAGGGAGAGGCACTGAAGCTTTCTTT.

This rearrangement joins TRBV18 to TRBJ2-2; 7 nucleotides agree with TRBD1. The V segment lost 6 bases and the J segment 6 bases; nucleotides outside the gene matches: 22. The germline gives CDR1 KGHSH, CDR2 LQKENI. The CDR3 loop spans 19 amino acids. CDR3: CASSQNTRYRDRVAGELFF. CDR3 coding DNA: TGTGCCAGCTCCCAAAACACCAGATATCGTGACAGGGTGGCCGGGGAGCTGTTTTTT.